The 9 T cell receptor beta chains listed next were all sequenced from one sample in a study of cytomegalovirus exposure and HLA in healthy donors (dated by TCRdb to the late 2010s). The library was obtained by the immunoSEQ multiplex PCR assay. For the multiplex PCR, a mixture combining 60 forward primers for TCR Vbeta segments and 13 reverse primers for TCR Jbeta segments was used. Held by TCRdb, this immuneACCESS table contains in-frame sequences only and omits some clones. Under half of the omission traces to an unresolved V gene where checked; the cause of the rest is unknown. Recorded for this sample are 130,000 or so clones; over 60% of them occurred a single time. Over 0.9% of the sample comes from the top ten. Input material: PBMCs. These TCRs come from a woman aged 60-70 years in good health and CMV-seronegative.

There are a few counts of this clone. V usage is TRBV5-1 and J usage is TRBJ2-7; tentative D call: TRBD2 (6 bases). Between the trimmed V and J ends, which lost 3 bases and 3 bases, there was a span of 16 bases. The CDR3 extends over 15 amino acids. Germline-derived CDR1 and CDR2 are SGHRS and YFSETQ. The CDR3 coding sequence is TGCGCCAGCAGCTGGGGGGACGCAAAGGACTACGAGCAGTACTTC. Protein sequence: CASSWGDAKDYEQYF.

Notes on this clone: The junction departs from germline at one end; a sequencing error may be responsible. V and J are TRBV9 and TRBJ2-7; D uncertain. Germline CDR1 and CDR2: SGDLS and YYNGEE. CDR3 length: 12 residues. The CDR3 here is CPGVGLYPEQYF. The CDR3 nucleotides read TGCCCCGGAGTTGGTCTGTACCCTGAGCAGTACTTC. The full variable domain, rest sourced from reference TRBV9 and TRBJ2-7, is DSGVTQTPKHLITATGQRVTLRCSPRSGDLSVYWYQQSLDQGLQFLIQYYNGEERAKGNILERFSAQQFPDLHSELNLSSLELGDSALYFCPGVGLYPEQYFGPGTRLTVT.

The chain carries TRBV7-2 and TRBJ2-5, with D possibly TRBD2 on 6 matching bases. V was pared by 5 bases and J by 5 bases, with 12 bases between. Germline CDR1 is SGHTA and CDR2 is FQGNSA. CDR3 size: 13 residues. The CDR3 bases are TGTGCCAGCAGCGACGGAGGGAGGGAGACCCAGTACTTC. Its protein product is CASSDGGRETQYF. The whole variable domain, remainder taken from reference TRBV7-2 and TRBJ2-5, is GAGVSQSPSNKVTEKGKDVELRCDPISGHTALYWYRQSLGQGLEFLIYFQGNSAPDKSGLPSDRFSAERTGGSVSTLTIQRTQQEDSAVYLCASSDGGRETQYFGPGTRLLVL.

The chain joins TRBV5-1 to TRBJ1-1; 10 positions match TRBD1. Unmatched junction bases numbered 7, after V lost 4 bases and J lost 7 bases. The CDR3 sequence is 14 residues long. Germline V gene data show CDR1 as SGHRS and CDR2 as YFSETQ. The CDR3 DNA is TGCGCCAGCAGCGGGACAGGGGCCGGGATTGAAGCTTTCTTT. As protein: CASSGTGAGIEAFF.

With respect to this clone: An end of the junction differs from the germline gene, which may be a read error. The V call is TRBV7-9, the J call TRBJ2-5; 8 bases are shared with TRBD2. The CDR3 runs 16 residues. Looked up from germline, CDR1 is SEHNR and CDR2 is FQNEAQ (reference sequence). CDR3 bases: TGTTCCAGCAGCCCGGGGCGGGGGGCCTCCCAAGAGACCCAGTACTTC. It codes for CSSSPGRGASQETQYF.

The genes are TRBV7-3 and TRBJ2-5, with D possibly being TRBD2 (6 bases). The germline V gene encodes CDR1 SGHTA and CDR2 FQGTGA. V was pared by 6 bases and J by 5 bases, with 22 bases between. The length of the CDR3 is 16 residues. In DNA form, the CDR3 reads TGTGCCAGCAGTTCACTCGGAGGGCTACGACGGGAGACCCAGTACTTC. It specifies CASSSLGGLRRETQYF.

The rearrangement joins TRBV6-1 to TRBJ1-5, with D hard to call. Trimming took off 1 base at V and 7 bases at J, with 17 bases between the two ends. The CDR3 contains 16 residues. Germline values: CDR1 MNHNS, CDR2 SASEGT. CDR3 DNA: TGTGCCAGCAGTGAAGAAATCGCGAGGTTTCTCCAGCCCCAGCATTTT. It codes for CASSEEIARFLQPQHF.

This chain uses TRBV7-2 with TRBJ1-1, with a tentative D call TRBD1 (6 bases). This CDR3 contains 14 residues. The germline V and J ends were trimmed by 7 bases and 0 bases, with 12 bases remaining between them. Germline CDR1 reads SGHTA; CDR2 reads FQGNSA. CDR3 region: CASIMGAMNTEAFF. In DNA form, the CDR3 reads TGTGCCAGCATCATGGGGGCGATGAACACTGAAGCTTTCTTT.

V is TRBV10-1 and J is TRBJ2-7, with 12 bases aligning to TRBD2. The CDR3 sequence is 17 residues long. J gave up 6 bases and V 4 bases, and 13 bases lay outside the gene matches. The V gene's germline CDR1 is WNHNN and CDR2 SYGVQD (reference sequence). The CDR3 is CASSGTSGAPLEGEQYF. The DNA of the CDR3 is TGCGCCAGCAGTGGGACTAGCGGGGCCCCTCTCGAGGGCGAGCAGTACTTC.